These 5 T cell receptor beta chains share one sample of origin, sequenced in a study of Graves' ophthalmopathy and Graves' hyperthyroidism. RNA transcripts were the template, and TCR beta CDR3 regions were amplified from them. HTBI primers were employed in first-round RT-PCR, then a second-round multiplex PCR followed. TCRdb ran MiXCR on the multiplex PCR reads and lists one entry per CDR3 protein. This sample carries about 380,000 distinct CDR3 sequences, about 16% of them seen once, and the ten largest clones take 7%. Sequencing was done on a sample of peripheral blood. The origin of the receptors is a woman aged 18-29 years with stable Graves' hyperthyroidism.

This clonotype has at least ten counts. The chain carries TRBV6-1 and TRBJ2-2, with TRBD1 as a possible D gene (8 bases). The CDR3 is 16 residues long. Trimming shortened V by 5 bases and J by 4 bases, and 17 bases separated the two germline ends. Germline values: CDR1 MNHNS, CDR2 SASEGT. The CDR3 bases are TGTGCCAGCAGTCGCCTAACAGGGGGGGCCACCGGGGAGCTGTTTTTT. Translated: CASSRLTGGATGELFF.

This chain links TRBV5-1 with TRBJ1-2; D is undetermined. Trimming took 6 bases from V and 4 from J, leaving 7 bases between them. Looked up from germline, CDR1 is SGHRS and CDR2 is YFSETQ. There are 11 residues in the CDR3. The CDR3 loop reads CASTDIYGYTF. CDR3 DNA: TGCGCCAGCACAGATATCTATGGCTACACCTTC.

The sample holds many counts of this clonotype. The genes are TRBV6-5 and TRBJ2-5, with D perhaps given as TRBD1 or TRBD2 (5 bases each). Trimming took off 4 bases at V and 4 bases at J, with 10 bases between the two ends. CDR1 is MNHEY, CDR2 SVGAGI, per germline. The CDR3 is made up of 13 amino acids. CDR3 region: CASSSGTRETQYF. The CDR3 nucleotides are TGTGCCAGCAGTTCGGGGACGAGAGAGACCCAGTACTTC.

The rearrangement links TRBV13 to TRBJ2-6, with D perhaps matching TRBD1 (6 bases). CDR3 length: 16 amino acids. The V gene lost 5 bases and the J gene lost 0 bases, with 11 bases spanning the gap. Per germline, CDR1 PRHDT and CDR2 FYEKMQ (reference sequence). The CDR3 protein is CASSLRGASGANVLTF. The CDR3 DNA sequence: TGTGCCAGCAGCCTCAGGGGAGCCTCTGGGGCCAACGTCCTGACTTTC.

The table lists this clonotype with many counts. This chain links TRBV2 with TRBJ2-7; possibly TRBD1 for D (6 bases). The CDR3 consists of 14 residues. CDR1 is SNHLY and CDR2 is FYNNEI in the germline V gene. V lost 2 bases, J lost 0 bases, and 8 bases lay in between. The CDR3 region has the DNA TGTGCCAGCAGTGAAAGGGGGACCTCCTACGAGCAGTACTTC. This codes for CASSERGTSYEQYF.